A few counts support the clone carrying this T cell receptor (beta chain). Its specificity is unknown. This sample was taken from a study of blood T cells in healthy people across ages. The use of a sample-barcoded 5' primer and a J-beta primer mix characterized a second PCR of roughly 6 to 11 cycles. Any given sample supplied a minimum of 2.5 million CDR3-containing paired-end reads. TCRdb reprocessed the 5' RACE reads with MiXCR, giving one entry per CDR3 protein. The sample has fewer than 800,000 distinct CDR3 sequences, 20% to 25% seen once. General study findings and limits: Observed TCR beta diversity per million T cells went down as age went up. This fall followed a roughly linear course with age. A strong correlation between TCR beta diversity and naive T cell percentage was seen.

V was clipped by 2 bases and J by 8 bases, with 6 bases between them. CDR1 and CDR2 from the germline V gene are SGHTA and FQGNSA. The CDR3 is 12 residues long. The chain has TRBV7-2 and TRBJ2-2; no clear D. The material sequenced was blood. This clonotype was obtained from a man in his 70s in good health. CDR3 sequence (DNA): TGTGCCAGCAGCTTACTCCCGGGGGAGCTGTTTTTT. The encoded protein is CASSLLPGELFF.